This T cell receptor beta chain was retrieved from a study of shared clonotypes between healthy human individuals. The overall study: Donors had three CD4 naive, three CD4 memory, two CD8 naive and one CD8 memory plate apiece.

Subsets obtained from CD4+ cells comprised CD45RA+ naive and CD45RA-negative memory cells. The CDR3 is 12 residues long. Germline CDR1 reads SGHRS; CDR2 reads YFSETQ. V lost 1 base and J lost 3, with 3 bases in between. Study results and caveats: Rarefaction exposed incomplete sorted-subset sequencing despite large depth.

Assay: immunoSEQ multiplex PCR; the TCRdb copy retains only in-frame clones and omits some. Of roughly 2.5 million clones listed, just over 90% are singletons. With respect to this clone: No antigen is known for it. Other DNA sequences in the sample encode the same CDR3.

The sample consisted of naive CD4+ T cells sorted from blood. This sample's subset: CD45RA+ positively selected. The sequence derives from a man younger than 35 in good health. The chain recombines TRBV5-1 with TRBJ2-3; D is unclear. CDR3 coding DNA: TGCGCCAGCAGCTTGAGTACAGATACGCAGTATTTT. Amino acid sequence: CASSLSTDTQYF.